This T cell receptor (beta chain) comes out of a study of cytomegalovirus exposure and HLA in healthy donors. Some clones are missing from TCRdb's copy, which holds only in-frame ones; the method was immunoSEQ multiplex PCR. The sample lists some 140,000 clones, 89% occurring once. Study results and limitations: In a later analysis, first-cohort TCR clusters were found to tend to co-occur in the approximately 110 validation repertoires. Reports credit the classifier with highly specific, highly sensitive diagnosis of cytomegalovirus status. There were some public TCRs occurring in many donors, but most TCR sequences were rare. The authors listed over 150 TCR beta chains as cytomegalovirus-associated.

Points on this clone: Its specificity is unknown. The junction and the germline gene differ at one end; a read error may be behind it.

CDR1 SSHAT and CDR2 FNYEAQ come from the germline V gene (reference sequence). The CDR3 consists of 16 residues. Sequences were obtained from PBMCs. This clonotype was sampled from a young woman in good health and CMV-seropositive. The chain recombines TRBV7-7 with TRBJ2-5, with TRBD2 matching over 9 bases. DNA for the CDR3: TGTGCTAGCAGCTTAGGGCGGGGGGGCCTTCTAGAGACCCAGTACTTC. This gives the protein CASSLGRGGLLETQYF.